This entry features one T cell receptor (beta chain) sequence. The antigen is not known. The method was immunoSEQ multiplex PCR; TCRdb's version includes in-frame clones alone and lacks a portion of them. The data contain hundreds of thousands of clones, 80% to 90% of them singletons. The data are from a study of cytomegalovirus exposure and HLA in healthy donors. Germline values: CDR1 SNHLY, CDR2 FYNNEI. The CDR3 has 13 amino acids. V shed 4 bases, J shed 8 bases, and the junction held 3 bases outside the gene matches. Study findings and constraints: The classifier, whose performance was assessed in both the original and validation cohorts, reportedly diagnosed cytomegalovirus status with high specificity and sensitivity.

Sequenced sample: PBMCs. The TCR sequence derives from a woman younger than 30 in good health and CMV-seronegative. This rearrangement joins TRBV2 to TRBJ1-2, with 11 positions matching TRBD1. CDR3 protein: CASSAGTGGGYTF. CDR3 nucleotides: TGTGCCAGCAGTGCAGGGACAGGGGGGGGCTACACCTTC.